The next 27 T cell receptor beta chains were all read from a single sample in a study of response to subunit inactivated influenza vaccine. TCRdb reprocessed the RT-PCR reads via MiXCR and lists one record per CDR3 protein. The sample yields around 520,000 distinct CDR3 sequences, 25% seen once. The specimen was CD4+ T cells sorted from PBMCs, collected more than 4 days after vaccination. These receptors came from a man aged 45-65 years who received an inactivated influenza vaccine.

This clonotype was seen a few times. This chain joins TRBV12-3 or TRBV12-4 and TRBJ2-5; 10 bases line up with TRBD1. Losses at the gene ends were 3 bases for V and 9 bases for J; bases not matched to a gene: 25. The CDR3 has 20 amino acids. CDR3 amino acids: CASSLGDLPGQGTVKRAQYF. The CDR3 region has the DNA TGTGCCAGCAGTTTGGGAGACCTCCCGGGACAGGGGACAGTCAAGAGGGCCCAGTACTTC.

The chain employs TRBV12-3 or TRBV12-4 and TRBJ1-6; tentatively, D is TRBD1 (6 bases). The V and J ends lost 3 bases and 1 base respectively, with 10 bases between them. This CDR3 has 16 residues. The CDR3 sequence: CASSFTRGSYNSPLHF. The CDR3 region has the DNA TGTGCCAGCAGTTTCACCAGGGGTTCCTATAATTCACCCCTCCACTTT.

This clonotype appeared a few times. The genes are TRBV7-2 and TRBJ2-3, with D uncertain. CDR1 SGHTA and CDR2 FQGNSA come from the germline V gene. The CDR3 sequence is 14 residues long. The V and J ends lost 5 bases and 2 bases respectively, with 11 bases between them. The CDR3: CASSVDYYTDTQYF. In DNA, the CDR3 is TGTGCCAGCAGCGTAGATTACTACACAGATACGCAGTATTTT.

There are a few counts of this clonotype. The rearrangement uses TRBV21-1 and TRBJ2-7; TRBD2 was called by the table and not checked on the DNA. TRBV21-1 is a recognized pseudogene. The CDR3 is made up of 16 amino acids. CDR3 amino acids: CASSKDPGLAGGQQYF. CDR3 in DNA: TGTGCCAGCAGCAAAGACCCGGGACTAGCGGGAGGGCAGCAGTACTTC.

This clonotype was found many times. This chain joins TRBV12-3 or TRBV12-4 and TRBJ1-1; 9 bases align to TRBD1. The V segment lost 2 bases and the J segment 7 bases; nucleotides outside the gene matches: 2. The CDR3 loop spans 13 amino acids. The CDR3 sequence is CASSLRGQGEAFF. The DNA of the CDR3 is TGTGCCAGCAGTTTACGGGGACAGGGTGAAGCTTTCTTT.

This chain joins TRBV7-9 and TRBJ2-5; tentatively, D is TRBD2 (6 bases). The CDR3 runs to 13 residues. V was pared by 8 bases and J by 5 bases, with 15 bases between. CDR1 SEHNR and CDR2 FQNEAQ come from the germline V gene (reference sequence). CDR3: CASRGLSGETQYF. The CDR3 DNA reads TGTGCCAGCCGGGGGTTGAGCGGGGAGACCCAGTACTTC.

V usage is TRBV5-1 and J usage is TRBJ2-3; D is unclear. Deletions cut 1 base from V and 2 bases from J, with 5 bases between. This CDR3 has 13 residues. Per germline, CDR1 SGHRS and CDR2 YFSETQ. CDR3 sequence (DNA): TGCGCCAGCAGCTTGTCCCTCACAGATACGCAGTATTTT. This encodes CASSLSLTDTQYF. Supplemented by reference TRBV5-1 and TRBJ2-3, the full variable domain reads KAGVTQTPRYLIKTRGQQVTLSCSPISGHRSVSWYQQTPGQGLQFLFEYFSETQRNKGNFPGRFSGRQFSNSRSEMNVSTLELGDSALYLCASSLSLTDTQYFGPGTRLTVL.

This chain connects TRBV20-1 to TRBJ2-5; the D gene is possibly TRBD1 (6 bases). CDR1 and CDR2 (germline): DFQATT, SNEGSKA (reference sequence). V was pared by 0 bases and J by 2 bases, with 16 bases between. CDR3 length: 16 amino acids. CDR3 in amino acids: CSARDYWGQGQETQYF. CDR3 bases: TGCAGTGCTAGAGATTACTGGGGGCAGGGGCAAGAGACCCAGTACTTC.

The table lists this clonotype with a few counts. V gene TRBV6-1 combines with J gene TRBJ2-7; 8 positions agree with TRBD1. The trim removed 5 bases at V and 3 bases at J, leaving 15 bases unmatched. The germline V gene encodes CDR1 MNHNS and CDR2 SASEGT. The length of the CDR3 is 17 residues. CDR3 coding DNA: TGTGCCAGCAGTACCATTCTACAGGGGGTGCCTTTCTACGAGCAGTACTTC. Its protein product is CASSTILQGVPFYEQYF.

A few counts support this clonotype. The rearrangement links TRBV12-3 or TRBV12-4 to TRBJ1-1; D unresolved. The CDR3 contains 14 residues. Trimming took off 2 bases at V and 6 bases at J, with 13 bases between the two ends. The DNA for the CDR3 is TGTGCCAGCAGTTTATTGGCAGAGACTCCTGAAGCTTTCTTT. It translates to CASSLLAETPEAFF.

This clonotype came up a few times. The chain employs TRBV13 and TRBJ1-2; perhaps TRBD1 as D (5 bases). Germline V lookup: CDR1 PRHDT, CDR2 FYEKMQ (reference sequence). V lost 5 bases, J lost 3 bases, and 16 bases lay in between. CDR3 length: 15 residues. In nucleotides, the CDR3 is TGTGCCAGCAGCAAAACCTTCCAGGGTGACTATGGCTACACCTTC. Translated, it gives CASSKTFQGDYGYTF.

There are a few counts of this clonotype. The genes are TRBV20-1 and TRBJ2-1; 9 bases are shared with TRBD2. CDR1 DFQATT and CDR2 SNEGSKA come from the germline V gene (reference sequence). V shed 4 bases, J shed 5 bases, and the junction held 6 bases outside the gene matches. The CDR3 length is 14 residues. The CDR3 loop is CSAKIAGVNNEQFF. In nucleotides, the CDR3 is TGCAGTGCTAAGATAGCGGGAGTGAACAATGAGCAGTTCTTC.

The chain links TRBV5-1 to TRBJ2-3; D not certain. The CDR3 is 14 residues long. Germline assignment: CDR1 SGHRS and CDR2 YFSETQ. Trimming pared 4 bases from V and 0 bases from J, leaving 9 bases between. CDR3 loop: CASSESGSTDTQYF. The CDR3 nucleotides read TGCGCCAGCAGCGAATCAGGAAGCACAGATACGCAGTATTTT.

This clonotype showed up just a few times. J is TRBJ1-4 and V is TRBV4-2; possible D gene TRBD1, 5 bases. Germline V gene data show CDR1 as LGHNA and CDR2 as YNFKEQ. This CDR3 region has 15 residues. V was clipped by 4 bases and J by 7 bases, with 16 bases between them. The CDR3 loop reads CASSRGRAEGEKLFF. As DNA, the CDR3 is TGTGCCAGCAGCCGGGGACGGGCTGAAGGTGAAAAACTGTTTTTT.

J is TRBJ2-7 and V is TRBV4-2; 8 nucleotides align to TRBD1. The ends lost 0 bases at V and 1 base at J; junction bases unmatched: 5. CDR1 is LGHNA and CDR2 is YNFKEQ in the germline V gene. CDR3 length: 16 amino acids. The CDR3 bases are TGTGCCAGCAGCCAAGATAGGACAGGGAAATCCTACGAGCAGTACTTC. Translation gives CASSQDRTGKSYEQYF.

The rearrangement uses TRBV5-1 and TRBJ2-7, with D possibly being TRBD2 (5 bases). With 0 bases removed from V and 3 bases from J, the gap between germline ends came to 13 bases. The CDR3 is made up of 15 amino acids. Germline V gives CDR1 SGHRS, CDR2 YFSETQ. The CDR3 DNA follows: TGCGCCAGCAGCTTGGATCTAGCAGGCCACTACGAGCAGTACTTC. Translated: CASSLDLAGHYEQYF. Combining the CDR3 with reference TRBV5-1 and TRBJ2-7 gives the whole variable domain KAGVTQTPRYLIKTRGQQVTLSCSPISGHRSVSWYQQTPGQGLQFLFEYFSETQRNKGNFPGRFSGRQFSNSRSEMNVSTLELGDSALYLCASSLDLAGHYEQYFGPGTRLTVT.

This clonotype was recorded a few times. This chain uses TRBV5-1 with TRBJ2-7; D not certain. The V and J ends lost 0 bases and 3 bases respectively, with 10 bases between them. The CDR3 extends over 14 amino acids. The germline V gene encodes CDR1 SGHRS and CDR2 YFSETQ. In DNA, the CDR3 is TGCGCCAGCAGCTTGGATCGACCAGGCTACGAGCAGTACTTC. Its translation is CASSLDRPGYEQYF.

This clonotype was seen a few times. This chain joins TRBV13 and TRBJ2-3, with TRBD2 matching over 11 bases. This CDR3 contains 13 residues. V shed 5 bases and J 8 bases; nucleotides not matched to a gene: 3. The germline gives CDR1 PRHDT, CDR2 FYEKMQ (reference sequence). CDR3 amino acids: CASSPLAGGTQYF. CDR3 DNA: TGTGCCAGCAGCCCCCTAGCGGGGGGTACGCAGTATTTT.

This chain links TRBV20-1 with TRBJ2-7; weak D call: TRBD1 (5 bases). Germline loops: CDR1 DFQATT, CDR2 SNEGSKA (reference sequence). The CDR3 contains 12 residues. V dropped 5 bases and J dropped 2 bases, with 10 bases sitting between them. The CDR3: CSARTPPYEQYF. The CDR3 nucleotides are TGCAGTGCTCGGACACCGCCCTACGAGCAGTACTTC.

The CDR3 reads CSADRGNTEAFF. The DNA for the CDR3 is TGCAGTGCCGACAGGGGGAACACTGAAGCTTTCTTT. The chain is built from TRBV20-1 and TRBJ1-1; 8 bases are a match to TRBD1. The V gene's germline CDR1 is DFQATT and CDR2 SNEGSKA (reference sequence). There are 12 residues in the CDR3. The V gene end was trimmed by 6 bases and the J gene end by 1 base; junction bases not matched to a gene: 1.

This clonotype was counted a few times. The V and J genes are TRBV5-4 and TRBJ1-6; D ambiguous. CDR1 SGHNT and CDR2 YYREEE come from the germline V gene (reference sequence). Deletions cut 0 bases from V and 0 bases from J, with 10 bases between. The CDR3 contains 17 residues. CDR3 DNA: TGTGCCAGCAGCTTGGGTCGGACCAGCTCCTATAATTCACCCCTCCACTTT. As protein: CASSLGRTSSYNSPLHF.

V usage is TRBV10-3 and J usage is TRBJ2-3, with D unclear. The germline V gene encodes CDR1 ENHRY and CDR2 SYGVKD. Between the trimmed V and J ends, which lost 2 bases and 4 bases, there was a span of 4 bases. CDR3 length: 12 residues. CDR3 in amino acids: CAISEIADTQYF. For the CDR3, the DNA is TGTGCCATCAGTGAGATTGCAGATACGCAGTATTTT.

This clonotype was seen a handful of times. This chain uses TRBV20-1 with TRBJ2-3; 7 nucleotides match TRBD1. This CDR3 contains 13 residues. Per germline, CDR1 DFQATT and CDR2 SNEGSKA (reference sequence). V lost 3 bases and J lost 7; bases outside the gene matches: 7. CDR3 DNA sequence: TGCAGTGCTAGCCACAGGACAGGTTATACGCAGTATTTT. Translation gives CSASHRTGYTQYF.

This chain connects TRBV27 to TRBJ2-7; TRBD2 agrees at 7 bases. Germline trimming cut 3 bases from V and 3 bases from J; bases unmatched to any gene: 5. The CDR3 is 14 residues long. Per germline, CDR1 MNHEY and CDR2 SMNVEV (reference sequence). The CDR3 protein is CASSFSRGDYEQYF. CDR3 DNA sequence: TGTGCCAGCAGTTTTAGCCGGGGGGACTACGAGCAGTACTTC.

V is TRBV28 and J is TRBJ2-5, with D perhaps TRBD2 (6 bases). The CDR3 is 12 residues long. Germline values: CDR1 MDHEN, CDR2 SYDVKM. The V gene lost 6 bases and the J gene lost 12 bases, with 17 bases spanning the gap. The CDR3 sequence is CASSPVAGLKYF. In DNA form, the CDR3 reads TGTGCCAGCAGCCCCGTCGCGGGGTTGAAGTACTTC.

This clonotype has more than one count but fewer than ten. The chain joins TRBV7-9 to TRBJ1-1; 8 bases align to TRBD1. The V and J ends lost 2 bases and 0 bases, in that order; junction bases with no gene match: 5. Germline values: CDR1 SEHNR, CDR2 FQNEAQ (reference sequence). This CDR3 contains 16 residues. CDR3: CASSLTQGGMNTEAFF. The CDR3 region has the DNA TGTGCCAGCAGCTTAACACAGGGGGGCATGAACACTGAAGCTTTCTTT.

The rearrangement joins TRBV7-9 to TRBJ1-1; D possibly corresponds to TRBD1 (5 bases). The germline CDR1 and CDR2 sequences are SEHNR and FQNEAQ (reference sequence). V was shortened by 2 bases and J by 0 bases, with 10 bases between the two germline ends. The CDR3 extends over 15 amino acids. The CDR3 nucleotides read TGTGCCAGCAGCTTACAGGGAATCATGAACACTGAAGCTTTCTTT. Encoded protein: CASSLQGIMNTEAFF.